Listed below are T cell receptor beta chains from one sample, sequenced in a study of PD-1 blockade in mismatch repair-deficient tumors. Here immunoSEQ multiplex PCR was the method, and the copy in TCRdb shows in-frame clones only, minus some. The table records 75,000 to 85,000 clones, over 75% of them present only once. The sequencing used peripheral blood, collected 12 weeks after starting pembrolizumab. The receptor source for this set is an adult with mismatch repair-deficient cancer. CDR3s include the opening cysteine and the closing phenylalanine or tryptophan. Each record gives: clone size, D gene, V gene, J gene, CDR3 DNA, CDR3 protein. A D gene is named only where the DNA matches it firmly. Size is stated for part of the rows, as once, few or many counts, or as a class when the clone is expanded.

.,.,TRBV6-5,TRBJ2-2,TGTGCCAGCAGGCTCGGGACGGGTGACACCGGGGAGCTGTTTTTT,CASRLGTGDTGELFF
.,TRBD1,TRBV5-1,TRBJ2-2,TGCGCCAGCAACACGGACAGGGGAGGGTCCGGGGAGCTGTTTTTT,CASNTDRGGSGELFF
.,.,TRBV6-5,TRBJ2-2,TGTGCCAGCAGTTATTCAATTACCGGGGAGCTGTTTTTT,CASSYSITGELFF
.,.,TRBV27,TRBJ1-2,TGTGCCAGCAGCCAACAGGGAGATGGCTACACCTTC,CASSQQGDGYTF
.,TRBD1,TRBV20-1,TRBJ2-1,TGCGGTGGACAGGGCAACAATGAGCAGTTCTTC,CGGQGNNEQFF
once,TRBD1,TRBV6-4,TRBJ2-3,TGTGCCAGCAGTGACTCGATCAGGGGGCGACTTTCGGACGGCACAGATACGCAGTATTTT,CASSDSIRGRLSDGTDTQYF
.,.,TRBV25-1,TRBJ1-1,TGTGCCAGCAGTAATCCTCCGGGACATAAGAACACTGAAGCTTTCTTT,CASSNPPGHKNTEAFF
.,TRBD1,TRBV7-9,TRBJ2-7,TGTGCCAGCAGCTTAGGGACAGGTGCGGGTATAAAGCAGTACTTC,CASSLGTGAGIKQYF
once,TRBD2,TRBV11-3,TRBJ2-1,TGTGCCAGCAGCCCACTTGGGACTAGCGGAGAGCAGTTCTTC,CASSPLGTSGEQFF
.,.,TRBV9,TRBJ2-7,TGTGCCAGCAGCGTAGATGGGGATTACGAGCAGTACTTC,CASSVDGDYEQYF
.,.,TRBV7-8,TRBJ1-1,TGTGCCAGCAGCTTAGAGGGCTTTACTGAAGCTTTCTTT,CASSLEGFTEAFF
.,TRBD2,TRBV5-1,TRBJ2-7,TGCGCCAGCAGCACGACTAGCGGAGCCTACGAGCAGTACTTC,CASSTTSGAYEQYF
.,.,TRBV6-1,TRBJ1-4,TGTGCCAGCAGTGGACAGTGGGGGGAAAAACTGTTTTTT,CASSGQWGEKLFF
.,TRBD2,TRBV15,TRBJ2-7,TGTGCCACCAGCAAGCGGGAGGTCTCCTACGAGCAGTACTTC,CATSKREVSYEQYF
.,.,TRBV4-2,TRBJ1-1,TGTGCCAGCAGCCGACCGGGACAACGGAACACTGAAGCTTTCTTT,CASSRPGQRNTEAFF
many,TRBD1,TRBV13,TRBJ1-4,TGTGCCAGCAGCTACGACAGGGGGAATGAAAAACTGTTTTTT,CASSYDRGNEKLFF
.,.,TRBV5-1,TRBJ1-1,TGCGCCAGCAGCTTGGTAGGGGCGGAGGAGAACACTGAAGCTTTCTTT,CASSLVGAEENTEAFF
.,TRBD2,TRBV30,TRBJ2-3,TGTGCCTGGAGTAAGGGACTAGCGGGAGATCTAGATACGCAGTATTTT,CAWSKGLAGDLDTQYF
.,.,TRBV5-4,TRBJ2-1,TGTGCCAGCAGCGGAGTTTCCTACAATGAGCAGTTCTTC,CASSGVSYNEQFF
.,.,TRBV9,TRBJ2-7,TGTGCCAGCAGCGTAGGGGCATTAGGGACGAACTACGAGCAGTACTTC,CASSVGALGTNYEQYF
once,TRBD1,TRBV11-2,TRBJ2-7,TGTGCCAGCAGCCAGGGACAGGGTCCCACCTACGAGCAGTACTTC,CASSQGQGPTYEQYF
.,.,TRBV7-9,TRBJ1-3,TGTGCCAGCAGCTTACCGGGGTTATCTGGAAACACCATATATTTT,CASSLPGLSGNTIYF
.,.,TRBV5-1,TRBJ2-3,TGCGCCAGCAGCTTGGCCCCGCTCTTGTCGGGTACAGATACGCAGTATTTT,CASSLAPLLSGTDTQYF
.,.,TRBV4-1,TRBJ1-4,TGCGCCAGCAGCCAGGGTTTTGGGCCACGCGGATCCGAAAAACTGTTTTTT,CASSQGFGPRGSEKLFF
.,.,TRBV9,TRBJ2-3,TGTGCCAGCAGCGTAAATCCCTACGGAACAGATACGCAGTATTTT,CASSVNPYGTDTQYF
.,.,TRBV29-1,TRBJ1-4,TGCAGCGTAGACACTACGGGACTGTTGGTTTTT,CSVDTTGLLVF
.,.,TRBV12-5,TRBJ1-1,TGTGCTAGTGCCGGAGAACCGCTGAGGGCTGAAGCTTTCTTT,CASAGEPLRAEAFF